The rows below give T cell receptor beta chains drawn from one sample of a study of blood T cell repertoires in COVID-19. Using immunoSEQ multiplex PCR, the repertoire was profiled, and TCRdb retains in-frame clones only, with some absent. The data show about 120,000 clones, with 75% to 90% seen just once and 25% to 30% held by the top ten. Sequences were obtained from peripheral blood. Source of these receptors: a man between 70 and 80 years old with active or convalescent COVID-19. CDR3s include the opening cysteine and the closing phenylalanine or tryptophan. Fields, in order: D gene, CDR3 length, clone size, V gene, J gene, CDR3 DNA, CDR3 protein. D genes are given only for firm matches. Clone size appears in some rows only: once, few, many, or a class for an expanded clone.

>.|13|once|TRBV28|TRBJ2-3
TGTGCCAGCAGTTCTTTCTCCACAGATACGCAGTATTTT
CASSSFSTDTQYF
>.|17|.|TRBV21-1|TRBJ1-1
TGTGCCAGCAGCGGACATAGAGGTAGGGGTTTGGGCACTGAAGCTTTCTTT
CASSGHRGRGLGTEAFF
>TRBD1|15|.|TRBV10-1|TRBJ1-3
TGCGCCAGCAGTGAACAGGGGAGCTCTGGAAACACCATATATTTT
CASSEQGSSGNTIYF
>.|14|.|TRBV27|TRBJ1-3
TGTGCCAGCAGTAAGTTCTACTCTGGAAACACCATATATTTT
CASSKFYSGNTIYF
>.|13|.|TRBV12-3/TRBV12-4|TRBJ2-7
TGTGCCAGCAGGCAAGGACAGTACTACGAGCAGTACTTC
CASRQGQYYEQYF
>TRBD1|15|.|TRBV6-5|TRBJ1-5
TGTGCCAGCAGGCCGGAAGACAGGGGCGATCAGCCCCAGCATTTT
CASRPEDRGDQPQHF
>.|15|.|TRBV5-1|TRBJ2-5
TGCGCCAGCAGCTTGGAATGGCAGGGGGGTGAGACCCAGTACTTC
CASSLEWQGGETQYF
>TRBD1|15|.|TRBV6-6|TRBJ1-2
TGTGCCAGCAGCGACGGACAGGGTAGACTCTATGGCTACACCTTC
CASSDGQGRLYGYTF
>.|14|.|TRBV29-1|TRBJ1-3
TGCAGCGCCGACGCAGGGTTGGGTGGAAACACCATATATTTT
CSADAGLGGNTIYF
>.|15|.|TRBV6-4|TRBJ2-1
TGTGCCAGCAGCGCCGTTGGAGGGCCCGTCAATGAGCAGTTCTTC
CASSAVGGPVNEQFF
>.|17|once|TRBV10-2|TRBJ2-3
TGCGCCAGCAGTGATGCTAGGGTCGTCAGGGGGGCAGATACGCAGTATTTT
CASSDARVVRGADTQYF
>TRBD1|14|.|TRBV5-5|TRBJ2-7
TGTGCCAGCAGCACCCGGACAGGGACCTACGAGCAGTACTTC
CASSTRTGTYEQYF
>.|15|few|TRBV4-1|TRBJ1-1
TGCGCCAGCAGCCAAGATCGGGGGGTGAACACTGAAGCTTTCTTT
CASSQDRGVNTEAFF
>.|15|.|TRBV28|TRBJ1-2
TGTGCCAGCAGTAGCGGATTAGCCTATAACTATGGCTACACCTTC
CASSSGLAYNYGYTF
>.|15|.|TRBV21-1|TRBJ1-1
TGTGCCAGCAGCAAAGATGGAACAGGGTACACTGAAGCTTTCTTT
CASSKDGTGYTEAFF
>.|16|once|TRBV28|TRBJ1-6
TGTGCCAGCAGGAACGCCGGGACAACGAATAATTCACCCCTCCACTTT
CASRNAGTTNNSPLHF
>.|16|.|TRBV28|TRBJ1-5
TGTGCCAGCAGTGGAGGACTGTGGGTTGACAATCAGCCCCAGCATTTT
CASSGGLWVDNQPQHF
>.|16|.|TRBV28|TRBJ1-4
TGTGCCAGCAGTGCCGGAGAGGCGCGGGCTAATGAAAAACTGTTTTTT
CASSAGEARANEKLFF
>.|16|once|TRBV18|TRBJ2-5
TGTGCCAGCTCACCTGGGGCAGGGCAAGGGATGGAGACCCAGTACTTC
CASSPGAGQGMETQYF
>.|14|.|TRBV6-6|TRBJ1-1
TGTGCCAGCAGTTACCCAGAATCCGGGGCTGAAGCTTTCTTT
CASSYPESGAEAFF
>TRBD2|17|.|TRBV27|TRBJ2-1
TGTGCCAGCAGTTTGCGCCCTGGACTAGCGGGGTACAATGAGCAGTTCTTC
CASSLRPGLAGYNEQFF
>.|13|.|TRBV6-5|TRBJ1-1
TGTGCCAGCAGCCTTTCGCAGGGAACTGAAGCTTTCTTT
CASSLSQGTEAFF
>TRBD1|16|.|TRBV19|TRBJ1-1
TGTGCCAGTACAGCCGGGACAGGGGGGATGAACACTGAAGCTTTCTTT
CASTAGTGGMNTEAFF
>TRBD1|16|.|TRBV16|TRBJ1-3
TGTGCCAGCAGCCCGTGGACAGGGGGCTCTGGAAACACCATATATTTT
CASSPWTGGSGNTIYF
>TRBD2|14|.|TRBV11-2|TRBJ2-7
TGTGCCAGCAGCTTGACTAGCGGGACCTACGAGCAGTACTTC
CASSLTSGTYEQYF
>TRBD1|17|.|TRBV11-3|TRBJ2-1
TGTGCCAGCAGCTTGAGGCAAGGGGACAGGGGGCTCGATGAGCAGTTCTTC
CASSLRQGDRGLDEQFF
>TRBD1|15|.|TRBV28|TRBJ1-2
TGTGCCAGCAGAGAGAACAGGGGGCCTGGCTATGGCTACACCTTC
CASRENRGPGYGYTF
>TRBD1|14|.|TRBV6-1|TRBJ1-4
TGTGCCAGCAGTGATGGGACAGTGAATGAAAAACTGTTTTTT
CASSDGTVNEKLFF
>TRBD2|14|.|TRBV4-1|TRBJ2-7
TGCGCCAGCAGCCTAGGGACTAGCGTCTACGAGCAGTACTTC
CASSLGTSVYEQYF
>TRBD2|15|.|TRBV6-1|TRBJ2-4
TGTGCCAGCAGTGAATCGGCGGGAGATGTATACATTCAGTACTTC
CASSESAGDVYIQYF
>TRBD2|17|.|TRBV4-2|TRBJ2-2
TGTGCCAGCAGCCAAGCGGCAAGCGGGAGTGACACCGGGGAGCTGTTTTTT
CASSQAASGSDTGELFF
>TRBD1|17|.|TRBV18|TRBJ1-5
TGTGCCAGCTCACTTAACCCCGGGACAGGAAACAATCAGCCCCAGCATTTT
CASSLNPGTGNNQPQHF
>TRBD1|11|.|TRBV7-9|TRBJ1-1
TGTGCCAGCAGCCCGGGACAGGAAGCTTTCTTT
CASSPGQEAFF
>.|12|.|TRBV19|TRBJ2-3
TGTGCCAGCAGGACTACCACAGATACGCAGTATTTT
CASRTTTDTQYF
>.|15|.|TRBV24-1|TRBJ1-5
TGTGCCACCAGTGATGGCGACAGCCTAAATCAGCCCCAGCATTTT
CATSDGDSLNQPQHF
>.|12|.|TRBV12-3/TRBV12-4|TRBJ1-6
TGTGCCAGCAGTTTAGGTAGTTCACCCCTCCACTTT
CASSLGSSPLHF
>.|12|.|TRBV29-1|TRBJ1-5
TGCAGCGCCCAGGCCTCCAATCAGCCCCAGCATTTT
CSAQASNQPQHF
>.|13|many|TRBV29-1|TRBJ1-2
TGCAGCGTTCCGACAGCGACCAGCTATGGCTACACCTTC
CSVPTATSYGYTF
>TRBD1|16|.|TRBV19|TRBJ1-5
TGTGCCAGTAGTCCACAGGGGGCCGGCATCCATCAGCCCCAGCATTTT
CASSPQGAGIHQPQHF
>TRBD1|16|once|TRBV19|TRBJ1-1
TGTGCCAGTAGTAGAGGACAGGGGGGGGCCCTCACTGAAGCTTTCTTT
CASSRGQGGALTEAFF
>.|12|once|TRBV12-3/TRBV12-4|TRBJ2-3
TGTGCCAGCAGCCAAGACAGTGATACGCAGTATTTT
CASSQDSDTQYF
>.|14|.|TRBV11-2|TRBJ2-5
TGTGCCAGCAGCTTCCAGACGTACGGGGAGACCCAGTACTTC
CASSFQTYGETQYF
>.|15|.|TRBV5-6|TRBJ2-7
TGTGCCAGCAGCTTGGCTGGTCTGCTAACCTACGAGCAGTACTTC
CASSLAGLLTYEQYF